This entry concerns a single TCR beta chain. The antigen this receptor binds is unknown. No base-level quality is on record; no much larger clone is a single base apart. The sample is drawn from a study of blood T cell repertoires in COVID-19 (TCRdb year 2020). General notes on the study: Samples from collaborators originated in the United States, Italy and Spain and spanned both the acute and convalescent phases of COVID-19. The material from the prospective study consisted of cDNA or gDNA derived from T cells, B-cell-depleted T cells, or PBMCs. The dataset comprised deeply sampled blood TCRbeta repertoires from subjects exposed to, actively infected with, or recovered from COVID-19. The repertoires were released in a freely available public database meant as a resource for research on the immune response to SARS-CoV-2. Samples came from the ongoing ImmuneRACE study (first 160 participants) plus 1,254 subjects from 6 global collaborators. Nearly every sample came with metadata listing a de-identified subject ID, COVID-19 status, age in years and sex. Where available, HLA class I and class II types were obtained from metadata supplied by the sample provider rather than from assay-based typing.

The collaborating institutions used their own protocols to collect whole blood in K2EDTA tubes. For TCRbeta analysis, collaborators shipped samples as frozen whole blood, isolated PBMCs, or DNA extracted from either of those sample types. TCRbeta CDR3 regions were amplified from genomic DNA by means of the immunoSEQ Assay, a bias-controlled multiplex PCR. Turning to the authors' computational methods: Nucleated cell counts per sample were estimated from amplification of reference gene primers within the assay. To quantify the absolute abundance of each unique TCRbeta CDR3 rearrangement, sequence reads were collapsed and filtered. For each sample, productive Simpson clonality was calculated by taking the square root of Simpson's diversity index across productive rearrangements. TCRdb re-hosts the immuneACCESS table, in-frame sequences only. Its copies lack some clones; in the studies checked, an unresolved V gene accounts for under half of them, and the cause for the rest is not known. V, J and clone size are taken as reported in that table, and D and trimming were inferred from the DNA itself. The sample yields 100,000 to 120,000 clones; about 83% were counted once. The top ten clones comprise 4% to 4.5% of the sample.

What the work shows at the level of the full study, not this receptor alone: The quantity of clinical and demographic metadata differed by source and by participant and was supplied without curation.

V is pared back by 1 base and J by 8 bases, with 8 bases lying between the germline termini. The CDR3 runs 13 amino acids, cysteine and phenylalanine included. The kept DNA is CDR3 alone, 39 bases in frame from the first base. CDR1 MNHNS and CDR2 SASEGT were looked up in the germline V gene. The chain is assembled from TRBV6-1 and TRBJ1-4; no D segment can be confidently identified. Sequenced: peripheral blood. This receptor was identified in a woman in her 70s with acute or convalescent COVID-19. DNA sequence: TGTGCCAGCAGTGAAGGGGCGCGAGAAAAACTGTTTTTT. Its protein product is CASSEGAREKLFF.